This T cell receptor (beta chain) was recovered during a study of T cells in Graves' hyperthyroidism and ophthalmopathy. Patients were excluded for uncontrolled infection, other autoimmune disease, pregnancy or lactation. RNA transcripts gave rise to amplified TCR beta CDR3 regions. The TCR CDR3 first-round RT-PCR relied on the HTBI primer set. TCRdb reprocessed the multiplex PCR reads with MiXCR, giving one entry per CDR3 protein. The sample lists about 540,000 distinct CDR3 sequences, around 45% occurring once. This clonotype was counted at least ten times. CDR3 length: 12 residues. Trimming shortened V by 1 base and J by 3 bases, and 6 bases separated the two germline ends. Germline V gene data show CDR1 as SQVTM and CDR2 as ANQGSEA.

The specimen sequenced was peripheral blood or thyroid tissue (not recorded which). The clonotype comes from a woman aged 18 to 35 with Graves' hyperthyroidism. The chain recombines TRBV29-1 with TRBJ1-1; D unresolved. In nucleotides, the CDR3 is TGCAGCGTTGAAGCTCCGGACACTGAAGCTTTCTTT. As protein: CSVEAPDTEAFF.